These T cell receptor beta chains were read from a single sample in a study of cytomegalovirus exposure and HLA in healthy donors. The repertoire was sequenced with immunoSEQ multiplex PCR; TCRdb's copy has only in-frame clones and lacks some. The sample records around 200,000 clones, about 75% being singletons. Sequencing was performed on PBMCs. These receptors were collected from a male donor in good health and CMV-seronegative. Each CDR3 is given with its conserved first and last residue. A D gene is named only where the DNA matches it firmly. The size of a clone is reported for some rows only, either as once, few or many, or as a class for expanded clones.

D gene: NA; V gene: TRBV5-1; J gene: TRBJ1-1; clone size: NA; CDR3 DNA: TGCGCCAGCAGCTTCGGGGGCACTGAAGCTTTCTTT; CDR3 protein: CASSFGGTEAFF
D gene: TRBD1; V gene: TRBV5-6; J gene: TRBJ1-1; clone size: few; CDR3 DNA: TGTGCCAGCAGCGGGGGACAGGGGGCTTGGACTGAAGCTTTCTTT; CDR3 protein: CASSGGQGAWTEAFF
D gene: NA; V gene: TRBV12-5; J gene: TRBJ1-1; clone size: NA; CDR3 DNA: TGTGCTAGTGGTTTTTCAGGGTACACTGAAGCTTTCTTT; CDR3 protein: CASGFSGYTEAFF
D gene: TRBD1; V gene: TRBV7-2; J gene: TRBJ1-1; clone size: NA; CDR3 DNA: TGTGCCAGCAGCCTCCGACAGGGCACAAACACTGAAGCTTTCTTT; CDR3 protein: CASSLRQGTNTEAFF
D gene: NA; V gene: TRBV28; J gene: TRBJ1-1; clone size: NA; CDR3 DNA: TGTGCCAGCAGTCTCGGTATCCCTGAAGCTTTCTTT; CDR3 protein: CASSLGIPEAFF
D gene: NA; V gene: TRBV5-6; J gene: TRBJ1-1; clone size: NA; CDR3 DNA: TGTGCCAGCAGCATGGGGGGCGGTGAAGCTTTCTTT; CDR3 protein: CASSMGGGEAFF
D gene: NA; V gene: TRBV5-6; J gene: TRBJ1-6; clone size: NA; CDR3 DNA: TGTGCCAGCAGCTTGGCCTTAGGCCGGGGGGGAAGAAATTCACCCCTCCACTTT; CDR3 protein: CASSLALGRGGRNSPLHF
D gene: NA; V gene: TRBV5-1; J gene: TRBJ2-5; clone size: NA; CDR3 DNA: TGCGCCAGCAGCTTAAACACCCTCCAAGAGACCCAGTACTTC; CDR3 protein: CASSLNTLQETQYF
D gene: TRBD1; V gene: TRBV23-1; J gene: TRBJ2-7; clone size: NA; CDR3 DNA: TGCGCCAGCAGTCCAGACCGACAGGGCCTGGAGTACTTC; CDR3 protein: CASSPDRQGLEYF
D gene: TRBD1; V gene: TRBV7-3; J gene: TRBJ1-2; clone size: NA; CDR3 DNA: TGTGCCAGCAGCCAGGGGACAGGGAATGGCTATGGCTACACCTTC; CDR3 protein: CASSQGTGNGYGYTF
D gene: NA; V gene: TRBV7-2; J gene: TRBJ2-7; clone size: NA; CDR3 DNA: TGTGCCAGCAGCTTAGAGCTCTACGAGCAGTACTTC; CDR3 protein: CASSLELYEQYF
D gene: NA; V gene: TRBV25-1; J gene: TRBJ1-2; clone size: NA; CDR3 DNA: TGTGCCAGCGGTCGGGGGGGGGCCCAGGGCGGCTACACCTTC; CDR3 protein: CASGRGGAQGGYTF
D gene: TRBD1; V gene: TRBV7-9; J gene: TRBJ2-7; clone size: NA; CDR3 DNA: TGTGCCAGCAGCCGCGAGGGACAGGGGGCCTACGAGCAGTACTTC; CDR3 protein: CASSREGQGAYEQYF
D gene: TRBD1; V gene: TRBV7-3; J gene: TRBJ1-1; clone size: NA; CDR3 DNA: TGTGCCAGCAGCGCTAAGGGGGCGCAGACTGAAGCTTTCTTT; CDR3 protein: CASSAKGAQTEAFF
D gene: TRBD1; V gene: TRBV7-9; J gene: TRBJ1-1; clone size: NA; CDR3 DNA: TGTGCCAGCAGCTGGGGACAGACCGAAGCTTTCTTT; CDR3 protein: CASSWGQTEAFF
D gene: TRBD2; V gene: TRBV4-1; J gene: TRBJ2-1; clone size: NA; CDR3 DNA: TGCGCCAGCAGCCAAGTGGGCGGGAGTGAGCAGTTCTTC; CDR3 protein: CASSQVGGSEQFF
D gene: TRBD1; V gene: TRBV9; J gene: TRBJ1-3; clone size: NA; CDR3 DNA: TGTGCCAGCAGCGTAGGGGACAGGGGCTCTGGAAACACCATATATTTT; CDR3 protein: CASSVGDRGSGNTIYF
D gene: TRBD1; V gene: TRBV18; J gene: TRBJ2-1; clone size: NA; CDR3 DNA: TGTGCCAGCTCACCCGTGACAGGGGGCTCTGTTGATGAGCAGTTCTTC; CDR3 protein: CASSPVTGGSVDEQFF
D gene: TRBD2; V gene: TRBV7-2; J gene: TRBJ2-1; clone size: NA; CDR3 DNA: TGTGCCAGCAGCAAATCGGGACTAGCGGGAGTGGATAATGAGCAGTTCTTC; CDR3 protein: CASSKSGLAGVDNEQFF
D gene: TRBD1; V gene: TRBV5-4; J gene: TRBJ1-1; clone size: NA; CDR3 DNA: TGTGCCAGCAGCTTGTGGGCAGGGGGCACTGAAGCTTTCTTT; CDR3 protein: CASSLWAGGTEAFF
D gene: NA; V gene: TRBV7-2; J gene: TRBJ1-1; clone size: NA; CDR3 DNA: TGTGCCAGCAGCCTACGGATGGGAGGGAACACTGAAGCTTTCTTT; CDR3 protein: CASSLRMGGNTEAFF
D gene: NA; V gene: TRBV29-1; J gene: TRBJ2-1; clone size: NA; CDR3 DNA: TGCAGTCAGATTGGGGCAGGTGGGCAGTTCTTC; CDR3 protein: CSQIGAGGQFF
D gene: NA; V gene: TRBV7-2; J gene: TRBJ2-1; clone size: NA; CDR3 DNA: TGTGCCAGCAGTATTCCCTACAATGAGCAGTTCTTC; CDR3 protein: CASSIPYNEQFF
D gene: TRBD2; V gene: TRBV30; J gene: TRBJ2-7; clone size: few; CDR3 DNA: TGTGCCTGGCTAGCGGGCCCCTCCTACGAGCAGTACTTC; CDR3 protein: CAWLAGPSYEQYF
D gene: NA; V gene: TRBV9; J gene: TRBJ2-1; clone size: NA; CDR3 DNA: TGTGCCAGCAGCGTAGGGGGGGACGCCTACAATGAGCAGTTCTTC; CDR3 protein: CASSVGGDAYNEQFF
D gene: NA; V gene: TRBV9; J gene: TRBJ1-5; clone size: NA; CDR3 DNA: TGTGCCAGCAGCAGGGGAAATAGCAATCAGCCCCAGCATTTT; CDR3 protein: CASSRGNSNQPQHF
D gene: TRBD2; V gene: TRBV11-3; J gene: TRBJ2-1; clone size: few; CDR3 DNA: TGTGCCAGCAGCTCTACCACTTTTAGCGGGGGAAGGTACAATGAGCAGTTCTTC; CDR3 protein: CASSSTTFSGGRYNEQFF
D gene: TRBD1; V gene: TRBV28; J gene: TRBJ1-6; clone size: NA; CDR3 DNA: TGTGCCAGCAGTGCGCGACAGGGATATTCACCCCTCCACTTT; CDR3 protein: CASSARQGYSPLHF
D gene: TRBD1; V gene: TRBV18; J gene: TRBJ2-5; clone size: NA; CDR3 DNA: TGTGCCAGCTCACCACAGGGGGCCGAAGAGACCCAGTACTTC; CDR3 protein: CASSPQGAEETQYF